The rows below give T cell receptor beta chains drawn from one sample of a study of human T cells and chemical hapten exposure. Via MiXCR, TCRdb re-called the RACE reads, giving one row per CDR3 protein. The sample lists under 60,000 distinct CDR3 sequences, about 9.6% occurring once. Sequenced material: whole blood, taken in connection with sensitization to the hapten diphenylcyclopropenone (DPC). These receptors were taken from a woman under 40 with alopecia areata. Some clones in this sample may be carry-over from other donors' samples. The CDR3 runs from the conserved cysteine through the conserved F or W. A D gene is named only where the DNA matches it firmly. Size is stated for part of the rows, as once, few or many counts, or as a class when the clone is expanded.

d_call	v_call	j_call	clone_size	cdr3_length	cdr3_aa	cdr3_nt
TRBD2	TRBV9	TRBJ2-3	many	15	CASSVASGGTDTQYF	TGTGCCAGCAGCGTAGCTAGCGGGGGCACAGATACGCAGTATTTT
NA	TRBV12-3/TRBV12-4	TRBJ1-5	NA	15	CASIRGSSYGQPQHF	TGTGCCAGCATTCGCGGCTCCTCCTATGGTCAGCCCCAGCATTTT
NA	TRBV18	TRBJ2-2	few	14	CASSRDTNTGELFF	TGTGCCAGCTCAAGGGATACGAACACCGGGGAGCTGTTTTTT
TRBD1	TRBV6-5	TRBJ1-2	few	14	CASSPPGTGNGYTF	TGTGCCAGCAGCCCACCCGGGACAGGGAATGGCTACACCTTC
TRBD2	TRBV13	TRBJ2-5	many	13	CASRRGEVETQYF	TGTGCCAGCAGACGGGGGGAGGTGGAGACCCAGTACTTC
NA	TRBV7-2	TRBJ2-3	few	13	CASSYRDTDTQYF	TGTGCCAGCAGCTACAGGGACACAGATACGCAGTATTTT
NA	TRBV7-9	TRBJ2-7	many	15	CASSPSNPSHYEQYF	TGTGCCAGCAGCCCATCTAACCCGAGCCACTACGAGCAGTACTTC
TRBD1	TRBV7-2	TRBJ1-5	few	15	CASSFTTGSNQPQHF	TGTGCCAGCAGCTTCACGACAGGGTCCAATCAGCCCCAGCATTTT
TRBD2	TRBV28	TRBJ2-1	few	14	CASSSGGTYNEQFF	TGTGCCAGCAGTTCGGGGGGGACCTACAATGAGCAGTTCTTC
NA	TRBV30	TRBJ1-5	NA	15	CAWSVGILSNQPQHF	TGTGCCTGGAGTGTCGGCATCCTTAGCAATCAGCCCCAGCATTTT
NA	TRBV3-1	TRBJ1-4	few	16	CASSQVSGGGGEKLFF	TGTGCCAGCAGCCAAGTTTCGGGAGGAGGAGGCGAAAAACTGTTTTTT
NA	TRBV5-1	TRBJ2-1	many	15	CASSLAGVMDNEQFF	TGCGCCAGCAGCTTGGCGGGGGTTATGGACAATGAGCAGTTCTTC
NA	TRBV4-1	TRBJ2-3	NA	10	CASRRDTQYF	TGCGCCAGCAGGAGGGATACGCAGTATTTT
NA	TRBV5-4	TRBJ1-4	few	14	CASSWDSGDEKLFF	TGTGCCAGCAGCTGGGACTCCGGGGATGAAAAACTGTTTTTT
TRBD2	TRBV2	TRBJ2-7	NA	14	CASAGLAGHRKQYF	TGTGCCAGCGCAGGACTAGCGGGACACCGGAAGCAGTACTTC
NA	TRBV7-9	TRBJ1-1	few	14	CASSLGQAGTEAFF	TGTGCCAGCAGCTTAGGGCAGGCGGGAACTGAAGCTTTCTTT
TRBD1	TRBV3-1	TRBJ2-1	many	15	CASSQDTGGYNEQFF	TGTGCCAGCAGCCAAGATACAGGGGGCTACAATGAGCAGTTCTTC
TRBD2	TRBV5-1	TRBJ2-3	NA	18	CASSLTPAAGGGTDTQYF	TGCGCCAGCAGCTTGACTCCCGCAGCGGGGGGAGGCACAGATACGCAGTATTTT
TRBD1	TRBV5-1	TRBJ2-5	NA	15	CASSRETGVGETQYF	TGCGCCAGCAGCAGAGAGACAGGGGTCGGAGAGACCCAGTACTTC
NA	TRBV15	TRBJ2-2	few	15	CATSRDGQGPGELFF	TGTGCCACCAGCAGAGATGGGCAGGGACCCGGGGAGCTGTTTTTT
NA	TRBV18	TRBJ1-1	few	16	CASSPPVIGGYTEAFF	TGTGCCAGCTCACCACCGGTGATCGGGGGGTACACTGAAGCTTTCTTT
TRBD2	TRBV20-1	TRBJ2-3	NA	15	CSARGSSGVADTQYF	TGCAGTGCTAGAGGTAGTAGCGGGGTGGCAGATACGCAGTATTTT
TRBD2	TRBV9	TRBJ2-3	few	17	CASSPRLAGGLGDTQYF	TGTGCCAGCAGCCCCCGACTAGCGGGGGGGCTTGGAGATACGCAGTATTTT
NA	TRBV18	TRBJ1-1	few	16	CASSPLPTKGRGEAFF	TGTGCCAGCTCACCGCTCCCGACAAAAGGGAGGGGAGAAGCTTTCTTT
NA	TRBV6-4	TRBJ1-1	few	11	CASSDSTEAFF	TGTGCCAGCAGTGACTCCACTGAAGCTTTCTTT
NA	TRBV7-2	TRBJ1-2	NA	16	CASSLAWAGREDGYTF	TGTGCCAGCAGCTTAGCCTGGGCAGGGAGGGAGGATGGCTACACCTTC
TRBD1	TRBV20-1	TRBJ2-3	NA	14	CSATRPGTENTQYF	TGCAGTGCCACGAGGCCCGGGACAGAAAATACGCAGTATTTT
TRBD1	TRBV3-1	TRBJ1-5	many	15	CASSQDSGGLQPQHF	TGTGCCAGCAGCCAGGATTCAGGGGGATTGCAGCCCCAGCATTTT
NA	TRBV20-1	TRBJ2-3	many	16	CSARSDRPPSTDTQYF	TGCAGTGCTAGATCCGACAGGCCACCTTCCACAGATACGCAGTATTTT
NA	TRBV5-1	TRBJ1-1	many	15	CASSLLGTANTEAFF	TGCGCCAGCAGCTTGTTAGGTACGGCGAACACTGAAGCTTTCTTT